This T cell receptor beta chain was observed in a study of shared clonotypes between healthy human individuals. As originally analysed: ImmunoSEQ yielded junction-only sequences lacking quality scores, so filtering differed. Sequenced by immunoSEQ multiplex PCR; TCRdb stores in-frame clones only, minus some. The V and J calls and the clone size are those of that table, but D and trimming were determined from the DNA. This table holds under 350,000 clones, around 86% found once. The CDR3 is 16 residues long. Trimming removed 1 base from V and 7 bases from J; junction bases left unmatched: 4. Germline lookup yields CDR1 ENHRY and CDR2 SYGVKD. This clone was counted a single time.

V usage is TRBV10-3 and J usage is TRBJ2-1, with 13 bases fitting TRBD2. This TCR was recovered from a man between 18 and 35 years old in good health. Sequenced material: memory CD8+ T cells sorted from blood. As for subset: CD45RO+ cells pooled with CCR7-negative TemRA cells. The CDR3 here is CAISELRTSGSNEQFF. In nucleotides, the CDR3 is TGTGCCATCAGTGAGTTGAGGACTAGCGGGAGTAATGAGCAGTTCTTC.